The 18 T cell receptor beta chains below come from one sample, sequenced in a study of T cell responses to AZD1222 COVID-19 vaccine. The assay was immunoSEQ multiplex PCR, and TCRdb's table has in-frame clones only and misses some. This sample has 85,000 to 130,000 clones, with more than 85% found just once. Specimen: peripheral blood, collected on day 0 of AZD1222 vaccination. These receptors all stem from an adult in good health.

The rearrangement joins TRBV10-3 to TRBJ2-3, with D unclear. Germline V gives CDR1 ENHRY, CDR2 SYGVKD. The CDR3 has 13 residues. V was trimmed by 5 bases and J by 6 bases, leaving 12 bases between them. The CDR3 here is CAISRESKDTQYF. CDR3 nucleotide sequence: TGTGCCATCAGTCGAGAATCTAAGGATACGCAGTATTTT.

The V gene is TRBV5-6, the J gene TRBJ2-5; the match to TRBD1 covers 12 bases. The trim removed 3 bases at V and 5 bases at J, leaving 14 bases unmatched. From germline, CDR1 is SGHDT and CDR2 YYEEEE. CDR3 size: 18 residues. This chain's CDR3 is CASSSISWGQGALETQYF. DNA for the CDR3: TGTGCCAGCAGCTCCATATCCTGGGGACAGGGGGCTTTGGAGACCCAGTACTTC.

The chain recombines TRBV5-6 with TRBJ2-7; tentative D call: TRBD1 (6 bases). Germline-derived CDR1 and CDR2 are SGHDT and YYEEEE. V was shortened by 4 bases and J by 2 bases, with 13 bases between the two germline ends. The CDR3 sequence is 14 residues long. CDR3 in DNA: TGTGCCAGCAGCCGGAACAGGGCACCCTACGAGCAGTACTTC. Translation: CASSRNRAPYEQYF.

V usage is TRBV27 and J usage is TRBJ1-1; possible D gene TRBD1, 5 bases. CDR1 is MNHEY and CDR2 is SMNVEV in the germline V gene (reference sequence). This CDR3 is 12 amino acids long. The V end was cut by 10 bases, the J end by 7 bases, with 16 bases between. CDR3 DNA: TGTGCCACCCAGACAGTGGGGAATGAAGCTTTCTTT. It codes for CATQTVGNEAFF.

The CDR3 DNA sequence: TGTGCCAGCAGCCAAGACCCAGGGGAAGACACTGAAGCTTTCTTT. Translated, it gives CASSQDPGEDTEAFF. V usage is TRBV3-1 (or the pseudogene TRBV3-2) and J usage is TRBJ1-1, with D possibly matching TRBD1 (6 bases). The CDR3 totals 15 residues. V was clipped by 0 bases and J by 3 bases, with 11 bases between them. Germline V gene lookup returns CDR1 LGHDT and CDR2 YNNKEL (reference sequence).

This sequence joins TRBV18 and TRBJ2-3; perhaps TRBD1 as D (5 bases). The length of the CDR3 is 15 residues. Germline values: CDR1 KGHSH, CDR2 LQKENI. V lost 4 bases, J lost 3 bases, and 14 bases lay in between. The CDR3 DNA is TGTGCCAGCTCACGGACGACAGTAGGGACAGATACGCAGTATTTT. Its protein product is CASSRTTVGTDTQYF.

The J gene is TRBJ1-2, the V gene TRBV5-1; D uncertain. With 0 bases removed from V and 0 bases from J, the gap between germline ends came to 6 bases. Looked up from germline, CDR1 is SGHRS and CDR2 is YFSETQ. The CDR3 runs 14 residues. CDR3 loop: CASSLGTPNYGYTF. The CDR3 DNA reads as TGCGCCAGCAGCTTGGGTACACCTAACTATGGCTACACCTTC.

This clone occurred once. The chain links TRBV3-1 (or the pseudogene TRBV3-2) to TRBJ1-1; 7 bases line up with TRBD1. J was trimmed by 4 bases and V by 4 bases; bases with no gene match: 3. The CDR3 is made up of 13 amino acids. CDR1 and CDR2 from the germline V gene are LGHDT and YNNKEL (reference sequence). The CDR3 coding sequence is TGTGCCAGCAGCCGACACAGGGGCACTGAAGCTTTCTTT. Its translation: CASSRHRGTEAFF.

This chain connects TRBV9 to TRBJ2-1; D is possibly TRBD1 (5 bases). Germline values: CDR1 SGDLS, CDR2 YYNGEE. The CDR3 spans 15 residues. V was cut by 2 bases and J by 5 bases, with 14 bases left in between. The DNA for the CDR3 is TGTGCCAGCAGCGTTAACCCAGGGTCCGACAATGAGCAGTTCTTC. Translated, it gives CASSVNPGSDNEQFF.

The chain couples TRBV19 to TRBJ1-5, with D perhaps TRBD1 (5 bases). In germline, CDR1 is LNHDA, CDR2 SQIVND (reference sequence). The V end was cut by 8 bases, the J end by 11 bases, with 19 bases between. The CDR3 is 13 amino acids. CDR3 coding DNA: TGTGCCAGTTCAGACAGCTACTCCAAGGCCCAGCATTTT. Amino acids: CASSDSYSKAQHF.

The chain has TRBV28 and TRBJ1-1; D unclear. Germline CDR1 reads MDHEN; CDR2 reads SYDVKM. Trimming shortened V by 10 bases and J by 8 bases, and 8 bases separated the two germline ends. The CDR3 totals 9 residues. CDR3 protein: CATPAEAFF. CDR3 nucleotide sequence: TGTGCCACCCCGGCCGAAGCTTTCTTT.

This clone showed up just once. V usage is TRBV2 and J usage is TRBJ1-2, with D possibly TRBD1 on 6 matching bases. The CDR3 runs to 14 residues. Trimming took 6 bases from V and 5 from J, leaving 16 bases between them. Germline CDR1 reads SNHLY; CDR2 reads FYNNEI. CDR3 sequence: CASRGNRVGYGYTF. Written as DNA, the CDR3 is TGTGCCAGCAGGGGAAACAGGGTGGGATATGGCTACACCTTC.

This chain links TRBV7-2 with TRBJ1-5; D not certain. The germline CDR1 and CDR2 sequences are SGHTA and FQGNSA. The CDR3 covers 16 residues. Trimming shortened V by 1 base and J by 0 bases, and 10 bases separated the two germline ends. CDR3 nucleotides: TGTGCCAGCAGCTTAGTGGCAGATTATAGCAATCAGCCCCAGCATTTT. Translated: CASSLVADYSNQPQHF.

V is TRBV29-1 and J is TRBJ2-1; TRBD1 matches 10 bases. The CDR3 has 15 residues. V gave up 4 bases and J gave up 6 bases; unmatched junction bases: 9. Germline V gene sequence: CDR1 SQVTM, CDR2 ANQGSEA. The CDR3 here is CSVVAPGQGSNEQFF. The CDR3 coding sequence is TGCAGCGTTGTTGCGCCGGGACAGGGGTCCAATGAGCAGTTCTTC.

V gene TRBV27 combines with J gene TRBJ2-3, with 12 bases matching TRBD1. This CDR3 contains 23 residues. J was trimmed by 1 base and V by 6 bases; bases with no gene match: 26. The V gene's germline CDR1 is MNHEY and CDR2 SMNVEV (reference sequence). CDR3 residues: CASSLIRDRGLFASGRGTDTQYF. In nucleotides, the CDR3 is TGTGCCAGCAGCCTAATCCGGGACAGGGGGCTCTTCGCTAGCGGGAGAGGCACAGATACGCAGTATTTT.

The chain is built from TRBV28 and TRBJ2-2, with D possibly matching TRBD2 (6 bases). Trimming left V 7 bases short and J 3 bases short, with 15 bases between. Germline lookup yields CDR1 MDHEN and CDR2 SYDVKM. This CDR3 contains 15 residues. CDR3 nucleotide sequence: TGTGCCAGCAAAGTCGGGACTCGCGACACCGGGGAGCTGTTTTTT. Amino acids: CASKVGTRDTGELFF.

V gene TRBV6-5 combines with J gene TRBJ1-3, with D uncertain. The germline V gene has CDR1 MNHEY and CDR2 SVGAGI. CDR3 length: 11 residues. Trimming removed 6 bases from V and 3 bases from J, with 3 bases in between. The CDR3 DNA reads as TGTGCCAGCAGGGTTGGAAACACCATATATTTT. Translation: CASRVGNTIYF.

This chain connects TRBV7-2 to TRBJ1-4; TRBD1 matches at 7 bases. This CDR3 region has 15 residues. Germline assignment: CDR1 SGHTA and CDR2 FQGNSA. The V gene end was trimmed by 5 bases and the J gene end by 8 bases; junction bases not matched to a gene: 11. CDR3 DNA sequence: TGTGCCAGCAGCACGGCAGGGGGTGTGAGGGAAAAACTGTTTTTT. Translation: CASSTAGGVREKLFF. The complete variable domain, with remaining parts taken from reference TRBV7-2 and TRBJ1-4, reads GAGVSQSPSNKVTEKGKDVELRCDPISGHTALYWYRQSLGQGLEFLIYFQGNSAPDKSGLPSDRFSAERTGGSVSTLTIQRTQQEDSAVYLCASSTAGGVREKLFFGSGTQLSVL.